This note documents a single T cell receptor beta chain sequence. Its antigen is still unknown. This specimen belongs to a study of early T cells in non-severe SARS-CoV-2 infection. Study conclusions and caveats: The VDJdb matching leaned toward anti-spike CD8 responses and overlooked private and CD4 specificities.

Using its own MiXCR run on the 5' RACE reads, TCRdb lists one record per CDR3 protein. The profile shows roughly 50,000 distinct CDR3 sequences, 8% to 8.5% of them singletons. The specimen was whole blood. The clonotype comes from an adult who was a healthcare worker with PCR-confirmed SARS-CoV-2 infection or an uninfected control (not recorded which).

The CDR3 is CASSLEGTLGTEAFF. The CDR3 coding sequence is TGTGCCAGCAGCTTAGAGGGCACCCTGGGGACTGAAGCTTTCTTT. The chain recombines TRBV11-2 with TRBJ1-1; no definite D call. V dropped 0 bases and J dropped 5 bases, with 13 bases sitting between them. Germline values: CDR1 SGHAT, CDR2 FQNNGV. The CDR3 length is 15 residues. Variable domain in full (rest from reference TRBV11-2 and TRBJ1-1): EAGVAQSPRYKIIEKRQSVAFWCNPISGHATLYWYQQILGQGPKLLIQFQNNGVVDDSQLPKDRFSAERLKGVDSTLKIQPAKLEDSAVYLCASSLEGTLGTEAFFGQGTRLTVV.